These 9 T cell receptor beta chains originate from one sample sequenced in a study of post-analysis software for immune sequencing data. Prepared libraries of TCR beta cDNA carried unique molecular identifiers. TCRdb reprocessed the PCR reads with MiXCR, giving one entry per CDR3 protein. Found here are roughly 540,000 distinct CDR3 sequences, around a third of them singletons; the top ten hold approximately 6%. These receptors lack a known antigen. Points from the study as a whole: Five or six TRBV segments, TRBV5-6, TRBV5-1 and TRBV20-1 among them, were found more frequent in patients than controls.

The specimen was blood. The receptor source for this set is a girl aged 2-17 years with multiple sclerosis.

The CDR3 sequence is CASSPSTGRYGYTF. CDR3 DNA sequence: TGTGCCAGCAGCCCCTCGACGGGACGGTATGGCTACACCTTC. V gene TRBV12-3 or TRBV12-4 combines with J gene TRBJ1-2; a possible D gene is TRBD1 (5 bases). This CDR3 is 14 amino acids long. V lost 6 bases, J lost 5 bases, and 16 bases lay in between.

The chain has TRBV5-1 and TRBJ2-3; either TRBD1 or TRBD2 may fit D (5 bases each). The CDR3 contains 14 residues. V was shortened by 2 bases and J by 8 bases, with 15 bases between the two germline ends. Looked up from germline, CDR1 is SGHRS and CDR2 is YFSETQ. This chain's CDR3 is CASSFDGAGGTQYF. The CDR3 nucleotides read TGCGCCAGCAGCTTTGACGGGGCCGGAGGTACGCAGTATTTT.

This clonotype was seen a few times. The chain couples TRBV5-5 to TRBJ1-2, with a weak D call TRBD1 (5 bases). V was pared by 6 bases and J by 5 bases, with 11 bases between. The CDR3 has 12 residues. Germline V gene lookup returns CDR1 SGHKS and CDR2 YYEKEE (reference sequence). The CDR3 DNA reads as TGTGCCAGCACCGGTGGGGGTTATGGCTACACCTTC. This translates into CASTGGGYGYTF.

The V gene is TRBV3-1, the J gene TRBJ2-3; D remains unclear. Looked up from germline, CDR1 is LGHDT and CDR2 is YNNKEL (reference sequence). The CDR3 consists of 15 residues. Trimming cost V 0 bases and J 2 bases, with 9 bases left between them. The CDR3 bases are TGTGCCAGCAGCCAAGAAGACCTTCTCACAGATACGCAGTATTTT. It specifies CASSQEDLLTDTQYF.

The chain joins TRBV12-3 or TRBV12-4 to TRBJ1-6, with D maybe TRBD1 (6 bases). CDR3 size: 14 residues. Trimming took off 2 bases at V and 7 bases at J, with 9 bases between the two ends. The CDR3 loop reads CASSLIQGNSPLHF. The CDR3 DNA is TGTGCCAGCAGTTTAATACAGGGCAATTCACCCCTCCACTTT.

This clonotype turned up a few times. This chain uses TRBV18 with TRBJ2-3; the D is unclear. CDR1 and CDR2 (germline): KGHSH, LQKENI. This CDR3 has 14 amino acids. V was trimmed by 2 bases and J by 3 bases, leaving 9 bases between them. The CDR3 here is CASSPSRETDTQYF. CDR3 DNA: TGTGCCAGCTCACCATCTAGGGAAACAGATACGCAGTATTTT.

In nucleotides, the CDR3 is TGTGCCAGCAGCTTAGACGGGGGGCTCTACAATGAGCAGTTCTTC. This translates into CASSLDGGLYNEQFF. The rearrangement links TRBV7-2 to TRBJ2-1; tentative D call: TRBD2 (7 bases). The CDR3 totals 15 residues. Germline CDR1 SGHTA, CDR2 FQGNSA. Trimming cost V 1 base and J 3 bases, with 10 bases left between them.

This rearrangement joins TRBV12-3 or TRBV12-4 to TRBJ2-5; TRBD2 is a possible D gene (5 bases). This CDR3 comprises 14 residues. The V end was cut by 3 bases, the J end by 3 bases, with 11 bases between. The CDR3, as DNA: TGTGCCAGCAGTTTTGAGGGTAGGGAAGAGACCCAGTACTTC. The encoded protein is CASSFEGREETQYF.

Only a few counts were recorded for this clonotype. The chain has TRBV29-1 and TRBJ1-5, with 8 bases identical to TRBD1. V lost 4 bases, J lost 4 bases, and 3 bases stayed unmatched. In germline, CDR1 is SQVTM, CDR2 ANQGSEA. This CDR3 is built from 13 residues. The CDR3 loop is CSVGDRKNQPQHF. The CDR3 bases are TGCAGCGTTGGGGACAGGAAAAATCAGCCCCAGCATTTT.